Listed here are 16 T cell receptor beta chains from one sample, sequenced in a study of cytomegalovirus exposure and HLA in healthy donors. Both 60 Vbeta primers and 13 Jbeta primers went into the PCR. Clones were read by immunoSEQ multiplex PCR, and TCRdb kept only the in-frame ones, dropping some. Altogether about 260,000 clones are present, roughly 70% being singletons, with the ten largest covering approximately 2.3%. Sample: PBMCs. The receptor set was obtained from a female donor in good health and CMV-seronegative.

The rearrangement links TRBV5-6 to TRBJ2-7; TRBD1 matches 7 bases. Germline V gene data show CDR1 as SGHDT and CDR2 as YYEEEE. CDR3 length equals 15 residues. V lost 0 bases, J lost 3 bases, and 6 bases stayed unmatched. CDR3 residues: CASSLEGNRGYEQYF. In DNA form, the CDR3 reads TGTGCCAGCAGCTTGGAGGGCAACAGGGGCTACGAGCAGTACTTC.

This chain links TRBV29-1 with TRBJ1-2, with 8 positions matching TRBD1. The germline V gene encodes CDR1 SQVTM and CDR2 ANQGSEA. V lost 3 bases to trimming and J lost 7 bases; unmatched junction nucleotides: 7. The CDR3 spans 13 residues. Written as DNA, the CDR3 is TGCAGCGTTGACCCTCAGGGGGCGGGTGGCTACACCTTC. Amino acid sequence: CSVDPQGAGGYTF. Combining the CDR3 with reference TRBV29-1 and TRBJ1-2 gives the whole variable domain SAVISQKPSRDICQRGTSLTIQCQVDSQVTMMFWYRQQPGQSLTLIATANQGSEATYESGFVIDKFPISRPNLTFSTLTVSNMSPEDSSIYLCSVDPQGAGGYTFGSGTRLTVV.

The CDR3 protein is CASSVGGDREAFF. CDR3 coding DNA: TGTGCCAGCAGCGTAGGGGGGGACAGGGAAGCTTTCTTT. This chain joins TRBV9 and TRBJ1-1, with 8 bases fitting TRBD1. Per germline, CDR1 SGDLS and CDR2 YYNGEE. The CDR3 length is 13 residues. V shed 0 bases and J 8 bases; nucleotides not matched to a gene: 3.

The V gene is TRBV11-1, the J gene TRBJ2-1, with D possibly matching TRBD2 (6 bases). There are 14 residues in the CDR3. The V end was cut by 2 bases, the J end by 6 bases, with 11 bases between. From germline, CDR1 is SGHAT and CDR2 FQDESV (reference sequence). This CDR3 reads CASSLLAGPNEQFF. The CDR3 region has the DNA TGTGCCAGCAGCTTATTGGCGGGACCCAATGAGCAGTTCTTC.

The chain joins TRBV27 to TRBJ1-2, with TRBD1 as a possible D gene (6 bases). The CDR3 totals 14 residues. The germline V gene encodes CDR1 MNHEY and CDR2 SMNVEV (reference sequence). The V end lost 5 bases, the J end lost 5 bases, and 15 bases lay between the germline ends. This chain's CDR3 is CASSPGTPVYGYTF. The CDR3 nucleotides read TGTGCCAGCAGTCCCGGGACACCGGTTTATGGCTACACCTTC.

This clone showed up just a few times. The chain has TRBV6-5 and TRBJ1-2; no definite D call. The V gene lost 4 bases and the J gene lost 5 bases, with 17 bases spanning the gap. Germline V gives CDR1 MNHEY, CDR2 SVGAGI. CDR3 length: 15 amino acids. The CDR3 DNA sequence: TGTGCCAGCAGTTGGGAGGAGGGTTTATTTTATGGCTACACCTTC. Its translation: CASSWEEGLFYGYTF.

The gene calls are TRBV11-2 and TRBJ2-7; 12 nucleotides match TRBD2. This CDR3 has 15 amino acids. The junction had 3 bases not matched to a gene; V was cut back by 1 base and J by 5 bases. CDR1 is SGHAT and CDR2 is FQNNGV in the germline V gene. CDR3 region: CASSLALAGGDEQYF. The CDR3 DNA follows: TGTGCCAGCAGCTTAGCACTAGCGGGAGGCGACGAGCAGTACTTC. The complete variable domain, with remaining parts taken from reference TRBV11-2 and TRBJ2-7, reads EAGVAQSPRYKIIEKRQSVAFWCNPISGHATLYWYQQILGQGPKLLIQFQNNGVVDDSQLPKDRFSAERLKGVDSTLKIQPAKLEDSAVYLCASSLALAGGDEQYFGPGTRLTVT.

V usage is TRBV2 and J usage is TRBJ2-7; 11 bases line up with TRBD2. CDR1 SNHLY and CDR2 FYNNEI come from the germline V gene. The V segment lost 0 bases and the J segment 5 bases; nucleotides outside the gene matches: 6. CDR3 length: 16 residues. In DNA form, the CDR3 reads TGTGCCAGCAGTGAAGCGCTTTTAGCGGGAGGGAACGAGCAGTACTTC. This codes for CASSEALLAGGNEQYF.

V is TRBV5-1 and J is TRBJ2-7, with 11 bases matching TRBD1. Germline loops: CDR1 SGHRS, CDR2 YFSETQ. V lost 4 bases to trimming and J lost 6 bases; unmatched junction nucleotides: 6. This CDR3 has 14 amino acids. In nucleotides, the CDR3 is TGCGCCAGCAGCGGGACAGGGGGAGGAGGCGAGCAGTACTTC. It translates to CASSGTGGGGEQYF.

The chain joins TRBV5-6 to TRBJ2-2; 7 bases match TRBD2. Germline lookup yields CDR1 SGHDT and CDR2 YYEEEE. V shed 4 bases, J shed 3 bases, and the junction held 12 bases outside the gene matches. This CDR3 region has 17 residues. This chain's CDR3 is CASSPLRAGAYTGELFF. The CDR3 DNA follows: TGTGCCAGCAGCCCCTTACGGGCGGGAGCTTACACCGGGGAGCTGTTTTTT.

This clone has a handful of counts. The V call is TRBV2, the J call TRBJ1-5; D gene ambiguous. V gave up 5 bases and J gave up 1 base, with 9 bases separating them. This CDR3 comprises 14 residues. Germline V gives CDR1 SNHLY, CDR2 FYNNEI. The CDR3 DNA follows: TGTGCCAGCAGTCATGACTACAGCAATCAGCCCCAGCATTTT. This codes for CASSHDYSNQPQHF.

DNA for the CDR3: TGTGCCAGCAGTTCTAGACGGTATAGCACAGATACGCAGTATTTT. This codes for CASSSRRYSTDTQYF. This chain connects TRBV27 to TRBJ2-3; D not resolved. The CDR3 totals 15 residues. The germline CDR1 and CDR2 sequences are MNHEY and SMNVEV (reference sequence). The ends were cut back, 4 bases at V and 0 bases at J, with 11 bases in the middle.

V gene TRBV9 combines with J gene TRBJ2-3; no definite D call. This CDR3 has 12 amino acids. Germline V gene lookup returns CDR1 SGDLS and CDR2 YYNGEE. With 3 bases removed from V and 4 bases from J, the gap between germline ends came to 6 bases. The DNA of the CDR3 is TGTGCCAGCAGCGCACAAGCAGATACGCAGTATTTT. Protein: CASSAQADTQYF.

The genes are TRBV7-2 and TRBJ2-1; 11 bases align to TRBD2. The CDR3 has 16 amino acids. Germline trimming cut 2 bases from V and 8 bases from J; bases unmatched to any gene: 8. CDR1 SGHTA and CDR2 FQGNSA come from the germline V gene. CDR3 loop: CASSLRALAGADEQFF. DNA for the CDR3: TGTGCCAGCAGCTTAAGGGCACTAGCGGGGGCGGATGAGCAGTTCTTC.

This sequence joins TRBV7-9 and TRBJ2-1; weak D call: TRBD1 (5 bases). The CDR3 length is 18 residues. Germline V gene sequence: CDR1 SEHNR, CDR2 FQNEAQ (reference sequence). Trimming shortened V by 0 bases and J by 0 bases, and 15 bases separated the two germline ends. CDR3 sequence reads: CASSLAGRQESSYNEQFF. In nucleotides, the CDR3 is TGTGCCAGCAGCTTAGCGGGGCGGCAGGAGAGCTCCTACAATGAGCAGTTCTTC.

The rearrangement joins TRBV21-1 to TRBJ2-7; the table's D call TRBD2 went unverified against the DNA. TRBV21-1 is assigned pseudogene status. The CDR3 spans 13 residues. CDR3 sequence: CASRHSGGYEQYF. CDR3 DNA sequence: TGTGCCAGCAGACATAGCGGCGGCTACGAGCAGTACTTC.